This paragraph reports one T cell receptor beta chain. Libraries were prepared by immunoSEQ multiplex PCR; TCRdb keeps only in-frame clonotypes and omits some of them. The top ten hold 3% of the sample, which has about 250,000 clones, 88% seen once. This sample is part of a study of blood T cell repertoires in COVID-19. Across the study: COVID-19 samples, acute and convalescent, were from the United States, Italy and Spain.

Living in 24 US areas, the participants were between roughly 18 and 89 years of age. This TCR was sampled from a woman between 45 and 65 years old who had recovered from COVID-19. Sample: PBMCs or T cells enriched from blood (not recorded which).

CDR3 sequence (DNA): TGCGCCAGCAGCTTGGCCGGAGGAGAGACCCAGTACTTC. This gives the protein CASSLAGGETQYF. V usage is TRBV5-1 and J usage is TRBJ2-5; possibly TRBD2 for D (5 bases). The length of the CDR3 is 13 residues. The germline V and J ends were trimmed by 0 bases and 4 bases, with 7 bases remaining between them. The germline V gene encodes CDR1 SGHRS and CDR2 YFSETQ.